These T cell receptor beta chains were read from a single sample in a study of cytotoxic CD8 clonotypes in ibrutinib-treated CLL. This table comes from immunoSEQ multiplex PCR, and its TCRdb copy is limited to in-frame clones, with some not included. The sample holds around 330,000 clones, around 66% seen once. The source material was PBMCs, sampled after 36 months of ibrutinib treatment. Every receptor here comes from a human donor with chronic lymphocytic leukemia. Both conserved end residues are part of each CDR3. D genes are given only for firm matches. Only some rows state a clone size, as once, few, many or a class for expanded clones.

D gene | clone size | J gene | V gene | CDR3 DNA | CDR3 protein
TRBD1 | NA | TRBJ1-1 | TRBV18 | TGTGCCAGCTCACCTAGACAGGGCGACACTGAAGCTTTCTTT | CASSPRQGDTEAFF
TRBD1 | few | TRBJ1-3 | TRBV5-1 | TGCGCCAGCAGCTTGGTGGGGACAGGCTCTGGAAACACCATATATTTT | CASSLVGTGSGNTIYF
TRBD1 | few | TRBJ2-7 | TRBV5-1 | TGCGCCAGCCACCTCAGGACAGGGGCCTACGAGCAGTACTTC | CASHLRTGAYEQYF
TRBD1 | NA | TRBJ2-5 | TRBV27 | TGTGCCAGCAGTCAAAGGACAGGGGCAGAGACCCAGTACTTC | CASSQRTGAETQYF
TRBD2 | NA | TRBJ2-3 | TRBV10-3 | TGTGCCATCAGTGAGAGGGGACTAGAGAGCACAGATACGCAGTATTTT | CAISERGLESTDTQYF
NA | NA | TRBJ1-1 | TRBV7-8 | TGTGCCAGCAGCTGGCAGGCAGGTGGGACTGAAGCTTTCTTT | CASSWQAGGTEAFF
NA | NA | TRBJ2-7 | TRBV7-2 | TGTGCCAGCAGAGGCCCCACCTACGAGCAGTACTTC | CASRGPTYEQYF
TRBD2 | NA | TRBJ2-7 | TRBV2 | TGTGCCAGCAGTAAGAGACTAGCGGGAGGGCCGGGAGGTGAGCAGTACTTC | CASSKRLAGGPGGEQYF
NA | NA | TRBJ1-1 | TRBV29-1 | TGCAGCGTTGAAGCAAGAGGGCTCGGATCTGGGCGAGCTTTCTTT | CSVEARGLGSGRAFF
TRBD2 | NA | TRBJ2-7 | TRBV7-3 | TGTGCCAGCAGCATTAGGACTAGCGGGAGGGGCGAGCAGTACTTC | CASSIRTSGRGEQYF
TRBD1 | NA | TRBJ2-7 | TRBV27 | TGTGCCAGCAGTTTAAAACGGACAGGGCTCGAGCAGTACTTC | CASSLKRTGLEQYF
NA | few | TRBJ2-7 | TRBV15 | TGTGCCACCAGCAGTAGCCCCAGGGGCTACGAGCAGTACTTC | CATSSSPRGYEQYF
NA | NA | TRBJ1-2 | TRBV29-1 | TGCAGCGTTGAAAAGGGCAGTGGCTACACCTTC | CSVEKGSGYTF
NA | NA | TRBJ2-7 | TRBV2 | TGTGCCAGCAGTGGAGAGGACAGTTCCAGCTCCTACGAGCAGTACTTC | CASSGEDSSSSYEQYF
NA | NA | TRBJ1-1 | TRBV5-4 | TGTGCCAGCAGCTCCACCTACACTGAAGCTTTCTTT | CASSSTYTEAFF
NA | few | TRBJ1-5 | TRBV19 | TGTGCCAGTAGTATTGAGGGTCAGCCCCAGCATTTT | CASSIEGQPQHF
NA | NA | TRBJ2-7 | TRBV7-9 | TGTGCCAGCAGCTGGCTCGACGAGCAGTACTTC | CASSWLDEQYF
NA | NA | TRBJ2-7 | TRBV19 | TGTGCCAGTAGTATCATCAGAGGAGTCCACGAGCAGTACTTC | CASSIIRGVHEQYF
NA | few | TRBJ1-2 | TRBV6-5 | TGTGCCAGCAGTTACTCGACTGGGTTAGACTATGGCTACACCTTC | CASSYSTGLDYGYTF
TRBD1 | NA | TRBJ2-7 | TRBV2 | TGTGCCCGAGAGGAGTGGGACAGGGCGGACTACGAGCAGTACTTC | CAREEWDRADYEQYF
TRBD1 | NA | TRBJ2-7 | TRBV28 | TGTGCCAGCAGTCTGTTCCTGGCGGGACAGGGCTACGAGCAGTACTTC | CASSLFLAGQGYEQYF
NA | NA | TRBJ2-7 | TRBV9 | TGTGCCAGCAGTGGCGGAGCTAAAACCTACGAGCAGTACTTC | CASSGGAKTYEQYF